The TCR beta chain under discussion was sequenced for a study of spatial heterogeneity in lung cancer. Looking at the study overall: The average appearance count of each unique TCR and UMI combination in raw reads was more than 9.5.

The CDR3 runs 15 residues. Per germline, CDR1 GTSNPN and CDR2 SVGIG (reference sequence). Trimming took 5 bases from V and 2 from J; bases not matched to a gene: 9. A unique molecular identifier was attached to every TCR cDNA molecule. TCRdb reprocessed the 5' RACE reads with MiXCR, giving one entry per CDR3 protein. The sample records some 8,000 distinct CDR3 sequences, 9.6% being singletons. The sample's time point: sample taken at primary tumor resection. Unsorted whole RNA of tumor, nontumor lung or frozen PBMC was sequenced. Whole-study results and caveats: Mutation counts in tumors were tracked by counts of expanded intratumoral alpha and beta TCRs. Ubiquitous and regional nonsynonymous mutation counts were tracked by ubiquitous and regional expanded TCR counts, respectively.

This clonotype was recorded at least ten times. Its antigen remains unknown. The origin of this receptor is a male donor with early-stage non-small cell lung cancer. The chain employs TRBV30 and TRBJ2-3; 8 bases are a match to TRBD1. The input for sequencing was lung tumor tissue, taken at surgery. The CDR3 DNA sequence: TGTGCCTGGGGCGGACAGGGAAGCCTCACAGATACGCAGTATTTT. This sequence encodes CAWGGQGSLTDTQYF.